The entry that follows covers one TCR beta chain sequence. Its antigen is as yet unknown. PCR or immunohistochemistry showed mismatch repair deficiency in every enrolled patient. The TCR-sequenced patients were a few responders to pembrolizumab. The data belong to a study of PD-1 blockade in mismatch repair-deficient tumors. Overall study results and limits: Tumor-resident clones, often undetectable pretreatment in blood, expanded then contracted after pembrolizumab.

The V end lost 6 bases, the J end lost 7 bases, and 13 bases lay between the germline ends. CDR1 and CDR2 (germline): MNHNY, SVGAGI (reference sequence). The CDR3 sequence is 12 residues long. The method was immunoSEQ multiplex PCR; TCRdb's version includes in-frame clones alone and lacks a portion of them. The profile shows 120,000 or so clones, 70% to 90% of them singletons. This receptor was taken from an adult with mismatch repair-deficient cancer. The chain recombines TRBV6-6 with TRBJ2-7; D unresolved. The sample was peripheral blood, taken 44 weeks after starting pembrolizumab. CDR3 in amino acids: CASSPQNEEQYF. In nucleotides, the CDR3 is TGTGCCAGCAGCCCCCAAAACGAGGAGCAGTACTTC.